The next 20 T cell receptor beta chains were all read from a single sample in a study of naive and memory T cell subsets. General study results and limits: Naive repertoires, especially CD8, held a few larger clonotypes, possibly memory cells re-expressing CD45RA.

An equimolar mix of two oligonucleotides served as the beta constant-region primer for TRBC1 and TRBC2. Nested alpha and beta constant-region primers with the SP2 primer drove four PCR rounds on ligated cDNA. TCRdb redid the calling of the UMI-ligation and nested PCR reads with MiXCR, one entry per CDR3 protein. This repertoire shows 140,000 to 150,000 distinct CDR3 sequences, 22% found once; its top ten account for 0.095% to 0.12%. Their antigens are not known. The sequencing input was naive CD4+ T cells from blood. These receptors were taken from a human donor in good health.

This rearrangement joins TRBV12-3 or TRBV12-4 to TRBJ2-1; no clear D gene. The CDR3 contains 14 residues. Between the trimmed V and J ends, which lost 1 base and 4 bases, there was a span of 8 bases. CDR3: CASSLGTAYNEQFF. In DNA, the CDR3 is TGTGCCAGCAGTTTAGGTACAGCTTACAATGAGCAGTTCTTC.

This chain links TRBV29-1 with TRBJ2-1; 12 bases are shared with TRBD2. CDR3 length: 15 amino acids. CDR1 SQVTM and CDR2 ANQGSEA come from the germline V gene. V was clipped by 0 bases and J by 5 bases; unmatched bases: 2. The CDR3 reads CSVEDGLAGNNEQFF. In DNA form, the CDR3 reads TGCAGCGTTGAAGATGGACTAGCGGGGAACAATGAGCAGTTCTTC.

The genes are TRBV18 and TRBJ2-7; no firm D call. CDR1 KGHSH and CDR2 LQKENI come from the germline V gene. The CDR3 contains 13 residues. V dropped 3 bases and J dropped 4 bases, with 10 bases sitting between them. CDR3 sequence: CASSPLDGYEQYF. The CDR3 bases are TGTGCCAGCTCACCTCTGGACGGTTACGAGCAGTACTTC.

V gene TRBV6-5 combines with J gene TRBJ2-3, with D uncertain. The V and J ends lost 6 bases and 4 bases respectively, with 5 bases between them. Germline V CDR1 and CDR2: MNHEY, SVGAGI. The CDR3 sequence is 11 residues long. CDR3 amino acids: CASRWADTQYF. As DNA, the CDR3 is TGTGCCAGCAGGTGGGCAGATACGCAGTATTTT.

The chain uses TRBV28 and TRBJ2-5; TRBD1 matches at 8 bases. CDR1 is MDHEN, CDR2 SYDVKM, per germline. The V and J ends lost 4 bases and 5 bases, in that order; junction bases with no gene match: 9. CDR3 length: 15 residues. The CDR3 region has the DNA TGTGCCAGCAGTTCTCTCCAGGGGGCGGGGGAGACCCAGTACTTC. As protein: CASSSLQGAGETQYF.

The V call is TRBV29-1, the J call TRBJ2-7, with no clear D. The germline V and J ends were trimmed by 5 bases and 4 bases, with 9 bases remaining between them. The CDR3 runs 11 residues. Looked up from germline, CDR1 is SQVTM and CDR2 is ANQGSEA. CDR3 protein: CSVSETYEQYF. CDR3 in DNA: TGCAGCGTTTCAGAGACTTACGAGCAGTACTTC.

The table lists this clonotype with a few counts. The J gene is TRBJ1-1, the V gene TRBV7-9; possible D gene TRBD1, 5 bases. Per the germline V gene, CDR1 is SEHNR and CDR2 is FQNEAQ (reference sequence). The V end lost 5 bases, the J end lost 13 bases, and 20 bases lay between the germline ends. CDR3 length: 13 residues. The CDR3 DNA sequence: TGTGCCAGCAGCGACGGGACCGCAACAAGGGGTTTCTTT. Protein product: CASSDGTATRGFF.

This clonotype came up a few times. The chain has TRBV30 and TRBJ2-3; 12 nucleotides align to TRBD2. Germline CDR1 GTSNPN, CDR2 SVGIG (reference sequence). The CDR3 contains 15 residues. Trimming at V came to 2 bases and at J to 4 bases, leaving 4 bases not matched to a gene. The CDR3: CAWSRTSGMADTQYF. CDR3 nucleotide sequence: TGTGCCTGGAGTAGGACTAGCGGGATGGCAGATACGCAGTATTTT.

The genes are TRBV12-3 or TRBV12-4 and TRBJ2-7; 10 bases map to TRBD1. The CDR3 extends over 15 amino acids. V dropped 7 bases and J dropped 1; count of bases not matched to a gene: 7. CDR3 amino acids: CASTDRGPGSYEQYF. CDR3 DNA: TGTGCCAGCACAGACAGGGGGCCAGGGTCCTACGAGCAGTACTTC.

This clonotype has at least ten counts. The rearrangement joins TRBV28 to TRBJ2-3, with D unresolved. Looked up from germline, CDR1 is MDHEN and CDR2 is SYDVKM. The germline V and J ends were trimmed by 4 bases and 2 bases, with 10 bases remaining between them. This CDR3 contains 14 residues. Here the CDR3 reads CASSSRDTTDTQYF. The CDR3 DNA reads as TGTGCCAGCAGTTCGCGCGACACCACAGATACGCAGTATTTT.

This chain joins TRBV7-2 and TRBJ1-1, with 9 bases matching TRBD1. The ends lost 2 bases at V and 8 bases at J; junction bases unmatched: 3. Germline V CDR1 and CDR2: SGHTA, FQGNSA. This CDR3 is built from 13 residues. CDR3 residues: CASSLPGTGEAFF. The CDR3 bases are TGTGCCAGCAGCTTACCCGGGACAGGGGAAGCTTTCTTT.

This clonotype was counted only a few times. V usage is TRBV29-1 and J usage is TRBJ2-1, with 14 bases aligning to TRBD2. V dropped 4 bases and J dropped 7; count of bases not matched to a gene: 3. The CDR3 loop spans 14 amino acids. CDR1 SQVTM and CDR2 ANQGSEA come from the germline V gene. Here the CDR3 DNA reads TGCAGCGTTGTAGGGACTAGCGGGAGAAATGAGCAGTTCTTC. It translates to CSVVGTSGRNEQFF.

Ten or more counts support this clonotype. The chain carries TRBV4-1 and TRBJ1-5; no definite D call. The CDR3 is 12 amino acids. Germline V gives CDR1 MGHRA, CDR2 YSYEKL. Trimming took off 8 bases at V and 3 bases at J, with 8 bases between the two ends. The CDR3 nucleotides read TGCGCCAGCGGCGGATCCAATCAGCCCCAGCATTTT. As protein: CASGGSNQPQHF.

V gene TRBV25-1 combines with J gene TRBJ2-1; the match to TRBD2 covers 7 bases. J gave up 2 bases and V 4 bases, and 5 bases lay outside the gene matches. This CDR3 region has 15 residues. Germline-derived CDR1 and CDR2 are MGHDK and SYGVNS. The CDR3 DNA reads TGTGCCAGCAGTGGGACTAGTGTAACCTACAATGAGCAGTTCTTC. Encoded protein: CASSGTSVTYNEQFF. The full variable domain, completed using reference TRBV25-1 and TRBJ2-1, is EADIYQTPRYLVIGTGKKITLECSQTMGHDKMYWYQQDPGMELHLIHYSYGVNSTEKGDLSSESTVSRIRTEHFPLTLESARPSHTSQYLCASSGTSVTYNEQFFGPGTRLTVL.

The rearrangement uses TRBV20-1 and TRBJ2-7, with a weak D call TRBD2 (5 bases). This CDR3 has 16 residues. The ends were cut back, 1 base at V and 3 bases at J, with 19 bases in the middle. Looked up from germline, CDR1 is DFQATT and CDR2 is SNEGSKA (reference sequence). The CDR3 region is CSARAGSVGGYYEQYF. The DNA for the CDR3 is TGCAGTGCTAGAGCCGGTTCGGTTGGAGGTTACTACGAGCAGTACTTC.

The chain couples TRBV28 to TRBJ1-5, with D unresolved. This CDR3 has 12 amino acids. Trimming cost V 2 bases and J 3 bases, with 2 bases left between them. Germline values: CDR1 MDHEN, CDR2 SYDVKM. The CDR3 nucleotides read TGTGCCAGCAGTTTAATCAATCAGCCCCAGCATTTT. As protein: CASSLINQPQHF.

V is TRBV12-3 or TRBV12-4 and J is TRBJ2-7; 9 bases agree with TRBD1. This CDR3 comprises 14 residues. V gave up 6 bases and J gave up 1 base; unmatched junction bases: 4. Here the CDR3 DNA reads TGTGCCAGCAGGGCGACAGGGGGATCCTACGAGCAGTACTTC. This encodes CASRATGGSYEQYF.

CDR3 coding DNA: TGTGCCAGCAGTACTGGGGACAGGACTACTAATAATGAGCAGTTCTTC. This codes for CASSTGDRTTNNEQFF. The chain carries TRBV6-2 or TRBV6-3 and TRBJ2-1; 8 positions agree with TRBD1. The CDR3 has 16 residues. Germline CDR1 is MNHEY and CDR2 is SVGEGT. V shed 5 bases and J 7 bases; nucleotides not matched to a gene: 13.

The V and J genes are TRBV2 and TRBJ1-5, with 8 bases identical to TRBD1. The CDR3 spans 17 residues. Germline CDR1 is SNHLY and CDR2 is FYNNEI. J lost 6 bases, V lost 3 bases, and 13 bases had no gene match. CDR3 nucleotides: TGTGCCAGCAGTGACCCAGCCGGGACAGGTCTCGGTCAGCCCCAGCATTTT. Protein: CASSDPAGTGLGQPQHF.

The table lists this clonotype with a few counts. CDR3 DNA: TGCAGCGTTGTACGCCTTCTAGCGCCAACCGAGCAGTACTTC. Residues: CSVVRLLAPTEQYF. The chain has TRBV29-1 and TRBJ2-7; D may be TRBD2 (6 bases). Germline V lookup: CDR1 SQVTM, CDR2 ANQGSEA. V was shortened by 4 bases and J by 6 bases, with 19 bases between the two germline ends. The CDR3 totals 14 residues.